The text below deals with one TCR beta chain. The data were obtained in a study of graft-versus-host responses after intestinal transplantation. The CDR3 is 16 amino acids. Trimming took 6 bases from V and 6 from J; bases not matched to a gene: 14. Looked up from germline, CDR1 is MNHEY and CDR2 is SMNVEV (reference sequence). Here immunoSEQ multiplex PCR was the method, and the copy in TCRdb shows in-frame clones only, minus some. The sample lists about 15,000 clones, roughly 81% occurring once. Grafts had their tissue processed, releasing intraepithelial and lamina propria lymphocytes. Sequences were derived from ileum tissue, sampled 14 days after transplant. The sequence was collected from a human patient who received an intestinal transplant, so some T cells may come from the graft donor. This chain uses TRBV27 with TRBJ2-3, with 8 nucleotides matching TRBD2. The CDR3 DNA reads as TGTGCCAGCAGGGACCCCAGCGGGGGTCGGTCGGATACGCAGTATTTT. Protein sequence: CASRDPSGGRSDTQYF.